These T cell receptor beta chains were read from a single sample in a study of T cells in Graves' hyperthyroidism and ophthalmopathy. TCRdb processed the multiplex PCR reads anew with MiXCR; each CDR3 protein has one entry. The profile covers approximately 510,000 distinct CDR3 sequences, with around 21% appearing a single time and about 30% taken by the ten largest. The sequenced sample consisted of blood. The source of these receptors is a man aged 18 to 29 with Graves' hyperthyroidism. The CDR3 runs from the conserved cysteine through the conserved F or W. Each record gives: clone size, V gene, CDR3 length, D gene, J gene, CDR3 DNA, CDR3 protein. A D gene is named only where the DNA matches it firmly. Clone size is stated in some rows and not others, as once, few, many or a class when expanded.

many	TRBV28	16	NA	TRBJ1-1	TGTGCCAGCCTTATAAGGGGTGGGGGATTGGGCACTGAAGCTTTCTTT	CASLIRGGGLGTEAFF
few	TRBV6-2/TRBV6-3	14	NA	TRBJ2-5	TGTGCCAGCAGGCACCGTGAGGGGAAAGAGACCCAGTACTTC	CASRHREGKETQYF
NA	TRBV10-3	13	NA	TRBJ2-5	TGTGCCATCAGTGAGCGGTTCCAAGAGACCCAGTACTTC	CAISERFQETQYF
NA	TRBV20-1	15	NA	TRBJ1-6	TGCAGTGCTAGAGATCCGGGCAAAGGGAATTCACCCCTCCACTTT	CSARDPGKGNSPLHF
many	TRBV11-2	13	NA	TRBJ1-2	TGTGCCAGCAGCTTAAGTTCCGTCCGAGGCTACACCTTC	CASSLSSVRGYTF
NA	TRBV6-5	15	TRBD1	TRBJ1-5	TGTGCCAGCAGTTACCAGGGGGCAAGCAATCAGCCCCAGCATTTT	CASSYQGASNQPQHF
many	TRBV2	16	TRBD1	TRBJ1-5	TGTGCCAGCAGTGAAGAGGGCAGGGGGCTATATCAGCCCCAGCATTTT	CASSEEGRGLYQPQHF
many	TRBV27	9	NA	TRBJ2-7	TGTGCCAGCACGGATGGGCAGTACTTC	CASTDGQYF
NA	TRBV27	15	NA	TRBJ1-1	TGTGCCAGCAGGGGGGGGAACAGCTTGAACACTGAAGCTTTCTTT	CASRGGNSLNTEAFF
NA	TRBV6-5	13	NA	TRBJ1-2	TGTGCCAGCAGTTACAGGGGGAATATGGTCTACACCTTC	CASSYRGNMVYTF